This TCR beta chain is from a study of blood T cell repertoires in COVID-19. This CDR3 contains 16 residues. CDR1 is SGDLS and CDR2 is YYNGEE in the germline V gene. The ends were cut back, 3 bases at V and 8 bases at J, with 23 bases in the middle. Data came from immunoSEQ multiplex PCR; TCRdb stores just in-frame clones and leaves some out. The sample includes some 97,000 clones, about nine tenths of them seen just once. The receptor's source is a man aged 60-69 years with acute or convalescent COVID-19. The chain has TRBV9 and TRBJ1-2; D is perhaps TRBD1 (6 bases). The specimen sequenced was peripheral blood. The CDR3 DNA sequence: TGTGCCAGCAGCGCGTATTCTCCGGGGACAATGGGCGGCTACACCTTC. This gives the protein CASSAYSPGTMGGYTF.